This is a list of T cell receptor beta chains from one sample in a study of OX40 agonist ivuxolimab in advanced cancers. The data were produced by immunoSEQ multiplex PCR, yet TCRdb's version contains in-frame clones alone and is incomplete. The sample carries 100,000 to 130,000 clones, 85% to 95% recorded once. This sample comprised CD4+ or CD8+ T cells sorted from blood, obtained in a trial of the OX40 agonist ivuxolimab. The receptors stem from an adult with an advanced solid tumor such as melanoma, head and neck, liver or kidney cancer. The CDR3 runs from the conserved cysteine through the conserved F or W. A D gene is named only where the DNA matches it firmly. Part of the rows lack a size; the others show once, few, many or a class for expanded clones.

d_gene	abundance	v_gene	len	j_gene	CDR3nt	CDR3aa
-	-	TRBV5-1	16	TRBJ2-3	TGCGCCAGCAGTCAAACTCAGGGGGGAGGAACAGATACGCAGTATTTT	CASSQTQGGGTDTQYF
TRBD1	-	TRBV19	16	TRBJ2-2	TGTGCCAGTAGGGCACCCGGACAGGGAGGCGGCGGGGAGCTGTTTTTT	CASRAPGQGGGGELFF
TRBD2	once	TRBV6-5	15	TRBJ2-7	TGTGCCAGCAGGAAGACTAGCGGGGGCTCCTACGAGCAGTACTTC	CASRKTSGGSYEQYF
-	-	TRBV11-2	14	TRBJ2-3	TGTGCCAGCAGCGCGACGACAGTCACAGATACGCAGTATTTT	CASSATTVTDTQYF
TRBD1	-	TRBV5-1	15	TRBJ1-2	TGCGCCAGCAGCTTGGACAGGGGGCGCGAAGGCGGCTACACCTTC	CASSLDRGREGGYTF
-	-	TRBV7-7	13	TRBJ1-6	TGTGCTAGCAGCTTAGATCGGAATTCACCCCTCCACTTT	CASSLDRNSPLHF
TRBD1	-	TRBV6-6	14	TRBJ1-2	TGTGCCAGCAGTTACTCACCGGGGACAGGGGCGTACACCTTC	CASSYSPGTGAYTF
-	-	TRBV5-1	15	TRBJ1-4	TGCGCCAGCCGTGAAGGTCCTCAAACTAATGAAAAACTGTTTTTT	CASREGPQTNEKLFF
-	once	TRBV9	18	TRBJ2-6	TGTGCCAGCACCTCAACGCGGGGTTTCGTCTCTGGGGCCAACGTCCTGACTTTC	CASTSTRGFVSGANVLTF
TRBD2	-	TRBV7-9	15	TRBJ2-5	TGTGCCAGCAGTTTGGGACTAGCGGAAGGGGAGACCCAGTACTTC	CASSLGLAEGETQYF
-	once	TRBV6-1	15	TRBJ2-5	TGTGCCAGCAGTGAAGCGGGCCCGGGCCGAGAGACCCAGTACTTC	CASSEAGPGRETQYF
-	-	TRBV5-1	15	TRBJ1-1	TGCGCCAGCAGCGGTGGTGGGAGCGGGGAGACTGAAGCTTTCTTT	CASSGGGSGETEAFF
-	-	TRBV25-1	13	TRBJ1-1	TGTGCCACCAATCCCGGGGGAGGGACTGAAGCTTTCTTT	CATNPGGGTEAFF
-	-	TRBV30	15	TRBJ2-2	TGTGCCTGGAGTATAACAGGGCCCAACACCGGGGAGCTGTTTTTT	CAWSITGPNTGELFF
-	-	TRBV23-1	15	TRBJ2-2	TGCGCCAGCAGTCATCTGATTTGGGGCACCGGGGAGCTGTTTTTT	CASSHLIWGTGELFF
-	-	TRBV5-1	13	TRBJ1-3	TGCGCCAGCAGGCCCAACTCTGGAAACACCATATATTTT	CASRPNSGNTIYF
TRBD2	once	TRBV5-1	18	TRBJ2-3	TGCGCCAGCAGCTCCCGCTCTAGCGGGGGGGTTAGCACAGATACGCAGTATTTT	CASSSRSSGGVSTDTQYF
-	-	TRBV29-1	10	TRBJ2-5	TGCAGCGTCAGACAAGAGACCCAGTACTTC	CSVRQETQYF
-	-	TRBV15	18	TRBJ2-5	TGTGCCACCAGCAGAGATCCCTTTCTGGACCTCAGGTGGGAGACCCAGTACTTC	CATSRDPFLDLRWETQYF
-	-	TRBV21-1	19	TRBJ2-6	TGTGCCAGCAGCAAATCGACAGGGGGCGCGAAGCCTGGGGCCAACGTCCTGACTTTC	CASSKSTGGAKPGANVLTF
TRBD2	-	TRBV30	13	TRBJ2-5	TGTGCCTGGGGGAGGGTTCCCCAAGAGACCCAGTACTTC	CAWGRVPQETQYF
-	-	TRBV6-1	15	TRBJ1-1	TGTGCCAGCAGTGCATTCGGGGACGGGCGGACTGAAGCTTTCTTT	CASSAFGDGRTEAFF
-	-	TRBV2	14	TRBJ1-6	TGTGCCAGCAGTGAACTGCAGGAGTGGTCACCCCTCCACTTT	CASSELQEWSPLHF
TRBD1	-	TRBV5-1	16	TRBJ1-5	TGCGCCAGCAGCCCCGGGACAGGGGAGAAGAATCAGCCCCAGCATTTT	CASSPGTGEKNQPQHF
-	-	TRBV19	17	TRBJ1-5	TGTGCCAGTTCTAATGGGGGGCAGAAAACGGACAATCAGCCCCAGCATTTT	CASSNGGQKTDNQPQHF
-	-	TRBV23-1	16	TRBJ2-7	TGCGCCAGCCGATCCCCGGACAGCTTGGACGCCTACGAGCAGTACTTC	CASRSPDSLDAYEQYF
-	-	TRBV5-4	13	TRBJ2-3	TGTGCCAGCAGCCCACTTAGCACAGATACGCAGTATTTT	CASSPLSTDTQYF
-	-	TRBV6-5	12	TRBJ1-1	TGTGCCAGCAGATGGGGGGACACTGAAGCTTTCTTT	CASRWGDTEAFF
TRBD2	-	TRBV10-3	16	TRBJ2-3	TGTGCCATCAGGGGGACTAGCGGTACTAGCACAGATACGCAGTATTTT	CAIRGTSGTSTDTQYF
-	few	TRBV7-3	15	TRBJ2-5	TGTGCCAGCAGCCCTAGAGGACTAAAGACGGAGACCCAGTACTTC	CASSPRGLKTETQYF
-	-	TRBV30	10	TRBJ2-2	TGTGCCTGGAGGGGCGGGGAGCTGTTTTTT	CAWRGGELFF
-	once	TRBV6-1	14	TRBJ1-1	TGTGCCAGCAGTGCTGGACACTGGAACACTGAAGCTTTCTTT	CASSAGHWNTEAFF
-	-	TRBV6-6	11	TRBJ2-7	TGTGCCAGCAGTCCCCAGGACGAGCAGTACTTC	CASSPQDEQYF
-	-	TRBV14	11	TRBJ2-1	TGTGCCAGCAGCAAATACAATGAGCAGTTCTTC	CASSKYNEQFF
-	-	TRBV11-2	14	TRBJ2-3	TGTGCCAGCAGCTTAGGCCAAGACAAGGATACGCAGTATTTT	CASSLGQDKDTQYF